This T cell receptor beta chain was captured in a study of T cell clonality in common variable immunodeficiency (dated by TCRdb to the mid-2010s). Both CVID patients and healthy controls were predominantly of Caucasian heritage. From each donor, roughly 4.5 to 8 ml of heparinized peripheral whole blood was collected. Genomic DNA from adults with common variable immune deficiency (CVID) and from healthy adult controls was used for sequencing of TCRbeta CDR3 repertoires. There were roughly 22 healthy adult volunteers in the control group (around twelve female and approximately ten male), ranging in age from about 23 to 66 years, with a mean age of 34. Diluted blood was density-centrifuged over Hypaque 1077 or Ficoll-Paque to isolate peripheral blood mononuclear cells. Unsorted mononuclear cells served as the source of genomic DNA, which was extracted either by Qiagen column purification or by a centrifugation-based method.

Germline trimming: 0 bases from V, 5 bases from J; junction bases outside gene matches: 8. The CDR3 numbers 16 residues from cysteine through phenylalanine. The DNA has 39 bases, all within the CDR3, and is read from base 1. CDR1 and CDR2 were assigned from the germline V gene as SGHRS and YFSETQ. General conclusions and limits of the study: Compared with healthy controls, CVID subjects showed increased TCRbeta clonality (t-test p = 0.018), a feature most characteristic of about a third of subjects. Fewer TCRbeta clones were shared among CVID subjects than among healthy controls (p < 0.0001). Fewer deletions and N-nucleotide insertions were reportedly observed in CVID TCRbeta sequences, and highly modified clones with 13 or more V deletions were reportedly absent from CVID TCRbeta sequences. It was noted by the authors that sequencing of the repertoires of T cell subpopulations would be needed to clarify the cause of the increased clonality in CVID. Differences among patients in the CVID cohort limited the correlations between repertoire features and clinical complications. Even though DNA input was equal, the average per sample came to about 81,820 unique sequences for controls compared with 30,000 to 40,000 for CVID samples.

This clone showed up just a few times. Its antigen remains undetermined. Read data end 3 residues before the CDR3 end; the end is taken from the germline J gene. Equivalent amounts of genomic DNA from CVID and control samples were used as sequencing input. For every sample, a 60 bp segment covering the rearranged TCRbeta CDR3 region was amplified and then sequenced. The immunoSEQ assay, a bias-corrected multiplex PCR with high-throughput sequencing, was employed for TCRbeta amplification. The study's own analysis went as follows. Every unique nucleotide sequence counted as a clone and was annotated with V, D and J genes, copy number and frequency. Sequences were labeled productive if in frame, and non-productive if out of frame or containing stop codons. Clonality was calculated from Shannon's entropy as previously described. The predicted amino acid sequences of productive clones were used to derive the mean CDR3 Kyte-Doolittle hydropathy. Hierarchical clustering of scaled V gene usage was performed with the R hclust function using Manhattan distance and complete linkage. Sharing of clones by CDR3 amino acid sequence was evaluated through resampling of 12 repertoires per group over 100 rounds. The repertoires were screened for 65 to 75 published EBV-specific TCRbeta sequences and 245 published CMV-specific TCRbeta sequences. Analysis left out a couple of CVID samples that produced under 10,000 sequences, so approximately 40 CVID repertoires remained. TCRdb provides this immuneACCESS table in a form limited to in-frame rearrangements. Some clones are lacking; in checked studies, under half of them reflect an unresolved V gene, and why the rest are absent is not known. For V, J and clone size, that table is used; D and trimming come from the DNA. In this sample, around 47,000 clones appear, none counted once only. The ten top clones hold 2% to 2.5% of the sample.

Sequencing input: peripheral blood mononuclear cells. The sequence links TRBV5-1 to TRBJ2-5; 9 nucleotides in the junction match TRBD2. The receptor comes from a person aged 18 to 69 in good health. CDR3 DNA (partial): TGCGCCAGCAGCTTGGACGGCGGGGGGGCCAGGGAGACC. Its protein is CASSLDGGGARET. The CDR3 in full is CASSLDGGGARETQYF.